The 8 T cell receptor beta chains reported below all come from one sample, sequenced in a study of T cell responses to AZD1222 COVID-19 vaccine. TCRdb keeps only in-frame clones here, not all; method: immunoSEQ multiplex PCR. This table has around 120,000 clones, about nine tenths appearing once. The sample here was peripheral blood, taken on day 0 of AZD1222 vaccination. Receptor source: an adult in good health.

The chain is built from TRBV9 and TRBJ1-2; TRBD1 agrees at 9 bases. V dropped 2 bases and J dropped 0; count of bases not matched to a gene: 5. CDR3 length equals 16 residues. Germline values: CDR1 SGDLS, CDR2 YYNGEE. For the CDR3, the DNA is TGTGCCAGCAGCGTGTCGACAGGGGGTGCTAACTATGGCTACACCTTC. As protein: CASSVSTGGANYGYTF.

This clone was detected only a few times. The chain uses TRBV28 and TRBJ1-5; D possibly corresponds to TRBD1 (5 bases). Germline lookup yields CDR1 MDHEN and CDR2 SYDVKM. The length of the CDR3 is 16 residues. V gave up 7 bases and J gave up 0 bases, with 16 bases separating them. This CDR3 is CASKIRQTDSNQPQHF. CDR3 bases: TGTGCCAGCAAGATTAGACAGACCGATAGCAATCAGCCCCAGCATTTT.

This clone was observed a handful of times. The chain has TRBV6-2 or TRBV6-3 and TRBJ1-5; D ambiguous. V lost 0 bases, J lost 1 base, and 4 bases lay in between. Germline-derived CDR1 and CDR2 are MNHEY and SVGEGT. This CDR3 contains 14 residues. The CDR3 here is CASSYSSSNQPQHF. CDR3 in DNA: TGTGCCAGCAGTTACTCGTCGAGCAATCAGCCCCAGCATTTT.

This clone was counted a single time. This chain connects TRBV27 to TRBJ1-1; D perhaps matches TRBD1 (5 bases). Trimming took off 3 bases at V and 6 bases at J, with 11 bases between the two ends. The CDR3 totals 13 residues. CDR1 MNHEY and CDR2 SMNVEV come from the germline V gene (reference sequence). CDR3 in amino acids: CASSLNRGAEAFF. CDR3 in DNA: TGTGCCAGCAGTTTGAACAGAGGGGCTGAAGCTTTCTTT.

This chain connects TRBV4-2 to TRBJ1-3; 7 bases align to TRBD1. Germline V gene data show CDR1 as LGHNA and CDR2 as YNFKEQ. The CDR3 is 17 residues long. The junction had 9 bases not matched to a gene; V was cut back by 3 bases and J by 1 base. The CDR3 loop reads CASSHQGGRESGNTIYF. The CDR3 region has the DNA TGTGCCAGCAGCCATCAGGGGGGCAGGGAATCTGGAAACACCATATATTTT.

This clone has only a few counts. This sequence joins TRBV28 and TRBJ1-1; no clear D gene. The germline V gene has CDR1 MDHEN and CDR2 SYDVKM. Trimming took off 8 bases at V and 0 bases at J, with 10 bases between the two ends. This CDR3 spans 13 amino acids. CDR3 region: CASPTPMNTEAFF. The CDR3 bases are TGTGCCAGCCCTACCCCCATGAACACTGAAGCTTTCTTT.

This clone came up once. The V call is TRBV6-5, the J call TRBJ1-1; no clear D. The CDR3 runs to 10 residues. Trimming shortened V by 8 bases and J by 2 bases, and 3 bases separated the two germline ends. The germline CDR1 and CDR2 sequences are MNHEY and SVGAGI. The CDR3 is CASGNTEAFF. CDR3 coding DNA: TGTGCCAGCGGAAACACTGAAGCTTTCTTT.

The V and J genes are TRBV6-6 and TRBJ2-7; 12 positions match TRBD2. The germline V gene has CDR1 MNHNY and CDR2 SVGAGI (reference sequence). Losses at the gene ends were 6 bases for V and 5 bases for J; bases not matched to a gene: 8. There are 15 residues in the CDR3. CDR3 bases: TGTGCCAGCAGACCGACTAGCGGGGGTTTTCACGAGCAGTACTTC. It codes for CASRPTSGGFHEQYF.